This T cell receptor beta chain comes out of a study of siplizumab effects on memory and regulatory T cells. Study-wide findings and caveats: Alloreactive sequences tracing back to unstimulated CD4+ memory cells fell significantly with siplizumab. Confirmation that proliferating Tregs from siplizumab cultures had suppressive function was not obtained. Proliferating clones, CD4+ or CD8+, lacked an assignable naive or memory phenotype in roughly 80-97% of cases.

This clone was counted between two and nine times. Its specificity is unknown. This CDR3 comprises 20 residues. CDR1 is SGHRS, CDR2 YFSETQ, per germline. V was trimmed by 4 bases and J by 6 bases, leaving 34 bases between them. For every sample, 75,000 to 100,000 TCR templates were assayed. The assay was immunoSEQ multiplex PCR, and TCRdb's table has in-frame clones only and misses some. Seen here are 15,000 to 20,000 clones, over 35% observed once, and the top ten hold approximately 5.7%. Cells from the mixed lymphocyte reaction were cocultured for more than 5 days at 37°C. Sequencing input: CFSE-low (dividing) CD4+ T cells sorted from an allogeneic mixed lymphocyte reaction. This chain connects TRBV5-1 to TRBJ1-2; no clear D gene. This receptor was taken from a human donor in good health; the cells came from an allogeneic mixed lymphocyte reaction. Some clones in this sample may be carry-over from other donors' samples. Here the CDR3 reads CASSRGFPWSGALRDNGYTF. In DNA, the CDR3 is TGCGCCAGCAGCCGTGGGTTTCCGTGGTCAGGCGCCCTTCGGGATAATGGCTACACCTTC.